The 6 T cell receptor beta chains below all came from one sample that was sequenced in a study of shared clonotypes between healthy human individuals. Only in-frame clones appear in the TCRdb table, and some are missing; sequencing was by immunoSEQ multiplex PCR. Among around 2.3 million clones listed, approximately 96% were seen once. Sequencing was done on a sample of naive CD4+ T cells sorted from blood. Subset noted: CD45RA+ positively selected. The source of these receptors is a man aged 18-30 years in good health.

V and J are TRBV6-6 and TRBJ1-1; TRBD1 is a possible D gene (5 bases). V was shortened by 9 bases and J by 0 bases, with 14 bases between the two germline ends. CDR3 length: 14 residues. Per the germline V gene, CDR1 is MNHNY and CDR2 is SVGAGI (reference sequence). CDR3 protein: CASLSGQVNTEAFF. For the CDR3, the DNA is TGTGCCAGTCTCTCGGGGCAGGTGAACACTGAAGCTTTCTTT.

This clone was recorded only once. V is TRBV18 and J is TRBJ2-1, with D possibly matching TRBD2 (5 bases). The CDR3 sequence is 15 residues long. CDR1 is KGHSH, CDR2 LQKENI, per germline. V was shortened by 2 bases and J by 8 bases, with 16 bases between the two germline ends. CDR3 amino acids: CASSPRRLAGHEQFF. CDR3 sequence (DNA): TGTGCCAGCTCACCAAGGAGGCTAGCTGGGCATGAGCAGTTCTTC.

This clone came up once. J is TRBJ2-2 and V is TRBV19, with TRBD2 matching 8 bases. CDR1 and CDR2 (germline): LNHDA, SQIVND (reference sequence). CDR3 length equals 15 residues. After removal of 1 base from V and 6 bases from J, the junction contained 4 bases not matched to a gene. The CDR3 loop is CASSIASGSAGELFF. CDR3 sequence (DNA): TGTGCCAGTAGTATAGCCAGCGGGAGTGCCGGGGAGCTGTTTTTT.

The chain has TRBV5-8 and TRBJ2-1; the D gene is possibly TRBD2 (5 bases). Germline V gene lookup returns CDR1 SGHTS and CDR2 YDEGEE. This CDR3 comprises 14 residues. V gave up 0 bases and J gave up 6 bases, with 10 bases separating them. The CDR3 DNA is TGTGCCAGCAGCTTGGAGAGGGCCCGCAATGAGCAGTTCTTC. Residues: CASSLERARNEQFF.

As concerns this clone: In the same sample, other DNA sequences code for this CDR3. The chain couples TRBV27 to TRBJ2-1, with 10 bases fitting TRBD2. The CDR3 extends over 16 amino acids. Germline CDR1 MNHEY, CDR2 SMNVEV (reference sequence). Unmatched junction bases numbered 1, after V lost 2 bases and J lost 0 bases. CDR3 in amino acids: CASSLRLAGSYNEQFF. In nucleotides, the CDR3 is TGTGCCAGCAGTTTAAGACTAGCGGGCTCCTACAATGAGCAGTTCTTC.

The chain joins TRBV2 to TRBJ2-5, with 7 bases fitting TRBD1. Unmatched junction bases numbered 7, after V lost 8 bases and J lost 4 bases. The germline V gene has CDR1 SNHLY and CDR2 FYNNEI. CDR3 length equals 13 residues. The CDR3 bases are TGTGCCAGCCTGGGAAACAGGGGAGAGACCCAGTACTTC. This encodes CASLGNRGETQYF.